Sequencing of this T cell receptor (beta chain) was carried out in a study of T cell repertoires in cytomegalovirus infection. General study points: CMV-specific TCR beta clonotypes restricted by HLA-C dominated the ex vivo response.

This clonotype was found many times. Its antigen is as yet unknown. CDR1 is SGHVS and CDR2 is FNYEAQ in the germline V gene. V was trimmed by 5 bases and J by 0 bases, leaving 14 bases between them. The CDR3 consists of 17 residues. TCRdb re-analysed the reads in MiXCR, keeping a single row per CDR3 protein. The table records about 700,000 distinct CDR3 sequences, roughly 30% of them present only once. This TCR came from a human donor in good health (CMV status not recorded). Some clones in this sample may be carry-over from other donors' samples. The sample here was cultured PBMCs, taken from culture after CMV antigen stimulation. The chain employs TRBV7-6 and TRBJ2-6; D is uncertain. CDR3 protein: CASSRRGSPSGANVLTF. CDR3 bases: TGTGCCAGCAGCAGGAGAGGATCACCCTCTGGGGCCAACGTCCTGACTTTC.